Below, 10 T cell receptor beta chains from the same sample are listed, as sequenced in a study of human T cells and chemical hapten exposure. Noted time point: patch test 1, 2 weeks after DPC sensitization. As for treatment: therapeutic diphenylcyclopropenone sensitization with weekly scalp DPC. TCRdb reprocessed the RACE reads with MiXCR, giving one entry per CDR3 protein. The sample gives 60,000 to 80,000 distinct CDR3 sequences, about 31% of which show up once; roughly 9.8% is in the top ten. Sequencing was performed on whole blood, taken in connection with sensitization to the hapten diphenylcyclopropenone (DPC). The receptors stem from a man aged 35 to 55 with alopecia areata. Some clones in this sample may be carry-over from other donors' samples.

This clonotype was counted between two and nine times. This chain connects TRBV20-1 to TRBJ1-1; D gene ambiguous. This CDR3 region has 12 residues. Germline CDR1 and CDR2: DFQATT and SNEGSKA (reference sequence). V was trimmed by 0 bases and J by 4 bases, leaving 6 bases between them. As DNA, the CDR3 is TGCAGTGCTAGAGATTCCGGCACTGAAGCTTTCTTT. This sequence encodes CSARDSGTEAFF.

J is TRBJ1-5 and V is TRBV20-1, with D maybe TRBD1 (5 bases). The germline CDR1 and CDR2 sequences are DFQATT and SNEGSKA (reference sequence). Trimming left V 3 bases short and J 3 bases short, with 12 bases between. This CDR3 is 14 amino acids long. The DNA for the CDR3 is TGCAGTGCTAGTACCCCGGGACCCAATCAGCCCCAGCATTTT. Translation: CSASTPGPNQPQHF.

This clonotype was detected a few times. The chain couples TRBV6-1 to TRBJ2-1, with 12 bases fitting TRBD2. V was clipped by 7 bases and J by 4 bases; unmatched bases: 2. This CDR3 contains 14 residues. CDR1 is MNHNS and CDR2 is SASEGT in the germline V gene. The CDR3 sequence is CASNLAGGYNEQFF. The CDR3 nucleotides read TGTGCCAGCAACCTAGCGGGAGGGTACAATGAGCAGTTCTTC.

The chain employs TRBV4-1 and TRBJ1-1; possibly TRBD1 for D (5 bases). Trimming shortened V by 0 bases and J by 7 bases, and 18 bases separated the two germline ends. The CDR3 has 16 amino acids. Germline V gene lookup returns CDR1 MGHRA and CDR2 YSYEKL. The CDR3 bases are TGCGCCAGCAGCCAAGATAAGAGGACATCGGGTTTTGAAGCTTTCTTT. It encodes CASSQDKRTSGFEAFF.

This clonotype was seen a few times. The V and J genes are TRBV20-1 and TRBJ2-3; the D gene is possibly TRBD1 (5 bases). Trimming left V 1 base short and J 0 bases short, with 14 bases between. The CDR3 is 16 amino acids. Per the germline V gene, CDR1 is DFQATT and CDR2 is SNEGSKA (reference sequence). The CDR3 nucleotides read TGCAGTGCTAGAGGTCACAGGTCCTCTAGCACAGATACGCAGTATTTT. Its protein is CSARGHRSSSTDTQYF.

This chain joins TRBV4-1 and TRBJ2-1; a weak D match, TRBD1 (5 bases). CDR1 and CDR2 (germline): MGHRA, YSYEKL. This CDR3 comprises 16 residues. The V gene lost 2 bases and the J gene lost 0 bases, with 11 bases spanning the gap. CDR3 sequence reads: CASSQRQIVSYNEQFF. In DNA, the CDR3 is TGCGCCAGCAGCCAACGACAGATTGTCTCCTACAATGAGCAGTTCTTC.

This chain joins TRBV5-1 and TRBJ2-3; no clear D. Per germline, CDR1 SGHRS and CDR2 YFSETQ. The CDR3 is made up of 14 amino acids. The V and J ends lost 1 base and 0 bases respectively, with 6 bases between them. The CDR3, as DNA: TGCGCCAGCAGCTTGACTGACAGCACAGATACGCAGTATTTT. As protein: CASSLTDSTDTQYF.

This clonotype was observed a handful of times. The rearrangement uses TRBV28 and TRBJ1-1; TRBD1 aligns across 7 bases. Germline values: CDR1 MDHEN, CDR2 SYDVKM. CDR3 length: 15 residues. V gave up 2 bases and J gave up 0 bases; unmatched junction bases: 3. CDR3 sequence reads: CASSLQGGLNTEAFF. Here the CDR3 DNA reads TGTGCCAGCAGTTTACAGGGGGGCTTGAACACTGAAGCTTTCTTT. The full variable domain, with the rest looked up from reference TRBV28 and TRBJ1-1, is DVKVTQSSRYLVKRTGEKVFLECVQDMDHENMFWYRQDPGLGLRLIYFSYDVKMKEKGDIPEGYSVSREKKERFSLILESASTNQTSMYLCASSLQGGLNTEAFFGQGTRLTVV.

This clonotype occurred many times. This rearrangement joins TRBV20-1 to TRBJ2-7; the D gene is possibly TRBD1 (6 bases). The V and J ends lost 2 bases and 3 bases respectively, with 8 bases between them. From germline, CDR1 is DFQATT and CDR2 SNEGSKA (reference sequence). This CDR3 region has 12 residues. The CDR3 reads CSARQGIYEQYF. CDR3 sequence (DNA): TGCAGTGCTAGACAGGGGATCTACGAGCAGTACTTC.

This clonotype has a handful of counts. The rearrangement uses TRBV7-2 and TRBJ1-1; TRBD1 matches 7 bases. CDR1 and CDR2 from the germline V gene are SGHTA and FQGNSA. This CDR3 region has 13 residues. V lost 2 bases, J lost 7 bases, and 4 bases stayed unmatched. The CDR3 bases are TGTGCCAGCAGCTTAAGTAACAGGGGTGAAGCTTTCTTT. It specifies CASSLSNRGEAFF.